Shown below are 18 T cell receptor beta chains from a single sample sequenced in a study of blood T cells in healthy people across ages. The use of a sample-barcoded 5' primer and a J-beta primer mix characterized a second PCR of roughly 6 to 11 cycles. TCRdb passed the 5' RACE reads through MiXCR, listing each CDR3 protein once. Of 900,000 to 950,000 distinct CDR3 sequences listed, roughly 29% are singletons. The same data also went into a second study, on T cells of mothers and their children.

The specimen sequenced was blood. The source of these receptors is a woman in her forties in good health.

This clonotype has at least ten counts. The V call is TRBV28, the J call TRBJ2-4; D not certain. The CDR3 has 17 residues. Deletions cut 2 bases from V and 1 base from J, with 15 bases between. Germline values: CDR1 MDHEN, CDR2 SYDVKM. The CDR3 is CASSLSSRAGAKNIQYF. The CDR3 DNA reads TGTGCCAGCAGTTTAAGTAGCCGCGCTGGCGCCAAAAACATTCAGTACTTC.

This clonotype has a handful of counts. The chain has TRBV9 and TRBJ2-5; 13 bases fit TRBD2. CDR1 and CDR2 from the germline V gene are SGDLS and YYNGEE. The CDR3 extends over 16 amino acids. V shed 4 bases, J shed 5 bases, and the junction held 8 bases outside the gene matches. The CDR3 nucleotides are TGTGCCAGCAGCCCGGGACTAGCGGGGAGGGGGGAGACCCAGTACTTC. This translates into CASSPGLAGRGETQYF. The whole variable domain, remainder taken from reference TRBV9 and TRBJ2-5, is DSGVTQTPKHLITATGQRVTLRCSPRSGDLSVYWYQQSLDQGLQFLIQYYNGEERAKGNILERFSAQQFPDLHSELNLSSLELGDSALYFCASSPGLAGRGETQYFGPGTRLLVL.

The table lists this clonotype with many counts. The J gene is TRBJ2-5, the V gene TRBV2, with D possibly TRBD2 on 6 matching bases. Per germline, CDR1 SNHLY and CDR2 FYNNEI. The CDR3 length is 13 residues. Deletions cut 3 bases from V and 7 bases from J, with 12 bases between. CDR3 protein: CASSEEGPGTQYF. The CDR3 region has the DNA TGTGCCAGCAGTGAGGAGGGCCCAGGGACCCAGTACTTC.

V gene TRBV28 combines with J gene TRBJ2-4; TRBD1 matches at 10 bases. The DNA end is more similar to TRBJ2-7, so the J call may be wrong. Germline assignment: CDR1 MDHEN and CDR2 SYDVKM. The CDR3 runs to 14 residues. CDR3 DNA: TGTGCCAGCAGGGGGGGACAGGGGATTCACGAGCAGTACTTC. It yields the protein CASRGGQGIHEQYF.

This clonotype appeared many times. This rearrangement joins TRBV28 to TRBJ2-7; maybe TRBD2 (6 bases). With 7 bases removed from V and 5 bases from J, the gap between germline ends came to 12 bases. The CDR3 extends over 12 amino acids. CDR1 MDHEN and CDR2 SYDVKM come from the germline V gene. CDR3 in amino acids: CASTAGFHEQYF. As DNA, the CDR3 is TGTGCCAGCACCGCGGGGTTCCACGAGCAGTACTTC.

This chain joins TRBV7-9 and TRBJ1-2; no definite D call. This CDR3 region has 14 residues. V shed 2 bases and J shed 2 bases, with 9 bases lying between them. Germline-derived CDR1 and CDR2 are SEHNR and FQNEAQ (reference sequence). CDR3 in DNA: TGTGCCAGCAGCTTACACGCGACAAACTATGGCTACACCTTC. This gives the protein CASSLHATNYGYTF.

CDR3 sequence (DNA): TGTGCCATCAGTGGTTTTAAGGCAGGAGTCAACACTGAAGCTTTCTTT. Protein product: CAISGFKAGVNTEAFF. The chain links TRBV10-3 to TRBJ1-1; D remains ambiguous. V lost 4 bases, J lost 2 bases, and 17 bases lay in between. The CDR3 is 16 amino acids. Germline assignment: CDR1 ENHRY and CDR2 SYGVKD.

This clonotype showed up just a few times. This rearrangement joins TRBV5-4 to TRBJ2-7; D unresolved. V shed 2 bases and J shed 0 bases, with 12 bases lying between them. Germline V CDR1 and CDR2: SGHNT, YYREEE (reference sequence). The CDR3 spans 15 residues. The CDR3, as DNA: TGTGCCAGCAGCTTAGTGGGGATGGGCTCCTACGAGCAGTACTTC. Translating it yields CASSLVGMGSYEQYF.

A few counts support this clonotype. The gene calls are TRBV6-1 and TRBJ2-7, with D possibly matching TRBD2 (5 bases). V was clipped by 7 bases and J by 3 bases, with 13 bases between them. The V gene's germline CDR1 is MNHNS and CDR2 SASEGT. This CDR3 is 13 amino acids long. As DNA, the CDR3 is TGTGCCAGCACGGGGATAGACATCTACGAGCAGTACTTC. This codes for CASTGIDIYEQYF.

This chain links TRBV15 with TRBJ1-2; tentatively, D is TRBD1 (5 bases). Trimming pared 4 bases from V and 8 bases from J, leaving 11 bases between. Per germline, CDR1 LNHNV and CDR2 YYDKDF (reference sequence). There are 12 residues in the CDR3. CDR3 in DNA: TGTGCCACCAGCACGCAGGGAAGAGGCTACACCTTC. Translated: CATSTQGRGYTF.

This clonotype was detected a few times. Written as DNA, the CDR3 is TGCGCCAGCAGCCCAACTCCCGGGACTAGCGTGGGTGAGCAGTTCTTC. This translates into CASSPTPGTSVGEQFF. The chain uses TRBV5-1 and TRBJ2-1; 10 bases map to TRBD2. The CDR3 sequence is 16 residues long. Germline CDR1 SGHRS, CDR2 YFSETQ. Trimming cost V 4 bases and J 9 bases; bases outside gene matches: 13.

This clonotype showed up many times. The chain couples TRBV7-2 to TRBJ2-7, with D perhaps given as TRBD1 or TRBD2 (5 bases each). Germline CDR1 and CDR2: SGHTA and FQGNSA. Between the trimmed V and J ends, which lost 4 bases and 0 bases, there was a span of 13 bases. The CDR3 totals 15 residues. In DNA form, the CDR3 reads TGTGCCAGCAGCTATGGGACCCGGAGCTCCTACGAGCAGTACTTC. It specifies CASSYGTRSSYEQYF.

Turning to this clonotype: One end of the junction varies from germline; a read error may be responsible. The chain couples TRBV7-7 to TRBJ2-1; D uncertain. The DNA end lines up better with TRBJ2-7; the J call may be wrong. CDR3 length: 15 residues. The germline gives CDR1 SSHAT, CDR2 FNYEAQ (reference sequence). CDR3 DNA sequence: TGTGCTAGCAGCAGACAAGATAAGTCCTACAATGAGCAGTACTTC. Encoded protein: CASSRQDKSYNEQYF.

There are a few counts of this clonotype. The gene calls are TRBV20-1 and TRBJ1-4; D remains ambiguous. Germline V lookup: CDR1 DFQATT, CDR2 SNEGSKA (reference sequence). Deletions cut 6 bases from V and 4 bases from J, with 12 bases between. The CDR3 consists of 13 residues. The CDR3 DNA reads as TGCAGTGCAAGAAGCCCGATTAATGAAAAACTGTTTTTT. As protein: CSARSPINEKLFF.

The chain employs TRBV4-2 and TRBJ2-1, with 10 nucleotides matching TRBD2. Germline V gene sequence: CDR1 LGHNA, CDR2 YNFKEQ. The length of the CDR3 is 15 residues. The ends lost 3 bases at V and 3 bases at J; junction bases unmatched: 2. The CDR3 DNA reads TGTGCCAGCAGCCATACTAGCGGGGACTACAATGAGCAGTTCTTC. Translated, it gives CASSHTSGDYNEQFF.

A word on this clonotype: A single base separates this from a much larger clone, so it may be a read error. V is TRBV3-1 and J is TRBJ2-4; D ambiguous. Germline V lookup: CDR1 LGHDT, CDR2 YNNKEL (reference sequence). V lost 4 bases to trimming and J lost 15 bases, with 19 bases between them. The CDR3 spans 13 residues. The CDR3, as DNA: TGTGCCAGCAGCCCCCCGTCCACCTACGAGCGGTACTTC. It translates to CASSPPSTYERYF. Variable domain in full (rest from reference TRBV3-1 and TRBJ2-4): DTAVSQTPKYLVTQMGNDKSIKCEQNLGHDTMYWYKQDSKKFLKIMFSYNNKELIINETVPNRFSPKSPDKAHLNLHINSLELGDSAVYFCASSPPSTYERYFGAGTRLSVL.

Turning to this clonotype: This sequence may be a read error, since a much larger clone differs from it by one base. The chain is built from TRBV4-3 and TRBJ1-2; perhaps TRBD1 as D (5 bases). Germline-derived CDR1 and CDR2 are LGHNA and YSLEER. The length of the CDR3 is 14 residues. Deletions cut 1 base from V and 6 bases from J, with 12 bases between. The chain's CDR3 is CASSQGSGNHGYTF. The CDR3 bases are TGCGCCAGCAGCCAAGGTTCAGGGAACCATGGCTACACCTTC.

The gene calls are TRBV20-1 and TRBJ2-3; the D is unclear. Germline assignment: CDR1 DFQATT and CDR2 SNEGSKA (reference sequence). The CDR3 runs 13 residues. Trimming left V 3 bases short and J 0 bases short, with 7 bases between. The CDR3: CSARYQSTDTQYF. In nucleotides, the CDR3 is TGCAGTGCTAGGTACCAAAGCACAGATACGCAGTATTTT.